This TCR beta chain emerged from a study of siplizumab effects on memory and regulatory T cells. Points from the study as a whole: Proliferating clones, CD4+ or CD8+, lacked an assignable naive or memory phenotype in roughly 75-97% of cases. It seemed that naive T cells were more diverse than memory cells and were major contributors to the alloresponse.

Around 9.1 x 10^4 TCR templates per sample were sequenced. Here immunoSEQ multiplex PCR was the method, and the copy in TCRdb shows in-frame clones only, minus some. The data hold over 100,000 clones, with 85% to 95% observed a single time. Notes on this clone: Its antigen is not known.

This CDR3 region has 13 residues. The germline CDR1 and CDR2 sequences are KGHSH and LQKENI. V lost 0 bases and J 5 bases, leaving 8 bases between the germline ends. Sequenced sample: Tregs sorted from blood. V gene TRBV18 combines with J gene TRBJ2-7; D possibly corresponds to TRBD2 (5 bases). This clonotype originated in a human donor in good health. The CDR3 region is CASSPPLRDEQYF. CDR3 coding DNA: TGTGCCAGCTCACCACCCCTGAGGGACGAGCAGTACTTC.